This entry lists 19 T cell receptor beta chains sequenced from one sample in a study of cytomegalovirus exposure and HLA in healthy donors. TCRdb keeps only in-frame clones here, not all; method: immunoSEQ multiplex PCR. The sample consists of around 250,000 clones, less than 95% of them appearing once. Sequencing input: PBMCs. The receptors originated from a woman in her thirties in good health and CMV-seronegative.

The rearrangement joins TRBV13 to TRBJ2-7; 7 positions agree with TRBD2. After removal of 1 base from V and 1 base from J, the junction contained 7 bases not matched to a gene. The CDR3 is 16 amino acids. Germline V lookup: CDR1 PRHDT, CDR2 FYEKMQ (reference sequence). Here the CDR3 reads CASSLAGGGPSYEQYF. CDR3 in DNA: TGTGCCAGCAGCTTAGCGGGAGGTGGTCCTTCCTACGAGCAGTACTTC. The variable domain in full, with the rest retrieved from reference TRBV13 and TRBJ2-7, is AAGVIQSPRHLIKEKRETATLKCYPIPRHDTVYWYQQGPGQDPQFLISFYEKMQSDKGSIPDRFSAQQFSDYHSELNMSSLELGDSALYFCASSLAGGGPSYEQYFGPGTRLTVT.

This rearrangement joins TRBV7-3 to TRBJ2-5; TRBD2 agrees at 13 bases. This CDR3 has 20 amino acids. Germline-derived CDR1 and CDR2 are SGHTA and FQGTGA. J gave up 0 bases and V 5 bases, and 15 bases lay outside the gene matches. The CDR3 reads CASSTQGLAGSNQYQETQYF. CDR3 in DNA: TGTGCCAGCAGCACACAGGGACTAGCGGGAAGTAACCAATACCAAGAGACCCAGTACTTC.

The chain recombines TRBV2 with TRBJ1-5, with 9 bases fitting TRBD1. Trimming cost V 6 bases and J 5 bases; bases outside gene matches: 5. The CDR3 extends over 14 amino acids. Germline values: CDR1 SNHLY, CDR2 FYNNEI. DNA of the CDR3: TGTGCCAGCAGGTATGGGACAGGGCATCAGCCCCAGCATTTT. It encodes CASRYGTGHQPQHF. The whole variable domain, filled in from reference TRBV2 and TRBJ1-5, reads EPEVTQTPSHQVTQMGQEVILRCVPISNHLYFYWYRQILGQKVEFLVSFYNNEISEKSEIFDDQFSVERPDGSNFTLKIRSTKLEDSAMYFCASRYGTGHQPQHFGDGTRLSIL.

V gene TRBV19 combines with J gene TRBJ2-7, with D unclear. With 3 bases removed from V and 1 base from J, the gap between germline ends came to 10 bases. The CDR3 spans 14 residues. The germline V gene has CDR1 LNHDA and CDR2 SQIVND (reference sequence). In DNA, the CDR3 is TGTGCCAGTAGTATTTATGCCTCATCCTACGAGCAGTACTTC. Its protein is CASSIYASSYEQYF. The full variable domain, in which reference TRBV19 and TRBJ2-7 provide the parts outside the CDR3, is DGGITQSPKYLFRKEGQNVTLSCEQNLNHDAMYWYRQDPGQGLRLIYYSQIVNDFQKGDIAEGYSVSREKKESFPLTVTSAQKNPTAFYLCASSIYASSYEQYFGPGTRLTVT.

The sample holds one count of this clone. The rearrangement uses TRBV27 and TRBJ2-3, with D hard to call. This CDR3 region has 14 residues. The germline V gene has CDR1 MNHEY and CDR2 SMNVEV (reference sequence). V shed 3 bases and J shed 1 base, with 8 bases lying between them. The CDR3 is CASSLPGRTDTQYF. DNA of the CDR3: TGTGCCAGCAGTTTGCCCGGACGCACAGATACGCAGTATTTT.

This rearrangement joins TRBV28 to TRBJ2-7; the match to TRBD1 covers 7 bases. Trimming removed 6 bases from V and 1 base from J; junction bases left unmatched: 9. Germline loops: CDR1 MDHEN, CDR2 SYDVKM. The CDR3 sequence is 15 residues long. The CDR3 loop reads CASREGTAFSYEQYF. Here the CDR3 DNA reads TGTGCCAGCAGGGAAGGGACAGCCTTTTCCTACGAGCAGTACTTC.

The rearrangement links TRBV5-6 to TRBJ1-1, with a possible D match to TRBD1 (6 bases). Trimming left V 6 bases short and J 0 bases short, with 15 bases between. Germline CDR1 SGHDT, CDR2 YYEEEE. This CDR3 comprises 15 residues. In DNA, the CDR3 is TGTGCCAGCACGCGCCGGGGGCCCATGAACACTGAAGCTTTCTTT. This gives the protein CASTRRGPMNTEAFF.

The chain carries TRBV27 and TRBJ2-7; no clear D gene. The CDR3 has 13 residues. Germline CDR1 reads MNHEY; CDR2 reads SMNVEV (reference sequence). The ends were cut back, 5 bases at V and 6 bases at J, with 14 bases in the middle. The CDR3 DNA is TGTGCCAGCAGTCCTACCCCCTCGATCGAGCAGTACTTC. Translating gives CASSPTPSIEQYF.

V and J are TRBV7-2 and TRBJ2-7, with TRBD2 matching 9 bases. The V segment lost 5 bases and the J segment 4 bases; nucleotides outside the gene matches: 6. Germline V gene data show CDR1 as SGHTA and CDR2 as FQGNSA. This CDR3 is 14 amino acids long. In nucleotides, the CDR3 is TGTGCCAGCAGCCCGGGACTAGCTAGGTACGAGCAGTACTTC. It is translated as CASSPGLARYEQYF.

The CDR3 is CASSLTSGSHGTDTQYF. The CDR3 bases are TGCGCCAGCAGCTTGACTAGCGGGAGTCACGGCACAGATACGCAGTATTTT. The chain links TRBV5-1 to TRBJ2-3, with TRBD2 identical over 11 bases. This CDR3 is built from 17 residues. V lost 1 base, J lost 1 base, and 5 bases stayed unmatched. CDR1 and CDR2 (germline): SGHRS, YFSETQ.

The chain recombines TRBV11-3 with TRBJ2-2, with D hard to call. The V and J ends lost 6 bases and 6 bases respectively, with 17 bases between them. Germline V CDR1 and CDR2: SGHNT, YENEEA. The CDR3 is made up of 15 amino acids. CDR3 DNA sequence: TGTGCCAGCAGTACCCGGGTGGGAACTCCCGGGGAGCTGTTTTTT. This encodes CASSTRVGTPGELFF. Supplemented by reference TRBV11-3 and TRBJ2-2, the full variable domain reads EAGVVQSPRYKIIEKKQPVAFWCNPISGHNTLYWYLQNLGQGPELLIRYENEEAVDDSQLPKDRFSAERLKGVDSTLKIQPAELGDSAVYLCASSTRVGTPGELFFGEGSRLTVL.

CDR3 protein: CASSPAGGNTEAFF. The CDR3 bases are TGTGCCAGCAGCCCCGCTGGGGGGAACACTGAAGCTTTCTTT. The J gene is TRBJ1-1, the V gene TRBV7-6, with D possibly being TRBD1 (5 bases). The germline V gene encodes CDR1 SGHVS and CDR2 FNYEAQ. The CDR3 covers 14 residues. V dropped 5 bases and J dropped 1 base, with 11 bases sitting between them.

The chain joins TRBV7-2 to TRBJ2-7; D uncertain. The CDR3 has 14 residues. From germline, CDR1 is SGHTA and CDR2 FQGNSA. V was cut by 5 bases and J by 0 bases, with 11 bases left in between. The CDR3 DNA reads TGTGCCAGCAGCCCATTCACTATCTCCTACGAGCAGTACTTC. It yields the protein CASSPFTISYEQYF. Using reference TRBV7-2 and TRBJ2-7 for the parts outside the CDR3, the full variable domain is GAGVSQSPSNKVTEKGKDVELRCDPISGHTALYWYRQSLGQGLEFLIYFQGNSAPDKSGLPSDRFSAERTGGSVSTLTIQRTQQEDSAVYLCASSPFTISYEQYFGPGTRLTVT.

CDR3 bases: TGTGCCAGCAGTTTAACCCTCTCTGGGGCCAACGTCCTGACTTTC. It specifies CASSLTLSGANVLTF. The gene calls are TRBV27 and TRBJ2-6; D is ambiguous. CDR3 size: 15 residues. The germline V gene has CDR1 MNHEY and CDR2 SMNVEV (reference sequence). Trimming took off 2 bases at V and 0 bases at J, with 5 bases between the two ends.

A word on this clone: The sample holds other DNA sequences that translate to the same CDR3. The chain combines TRBV27 with TRBJ2-2, with D uncertain. The germline V and J ends were trimmed by 3 bases and 6 bases, with 8 bases remaining between them. Germline CDR1 and CDR2: MNHEY and SMNVEV (reference sequence). The CDR3 has 13 residues. The CDR3 nucleotides read TGTGCCAGCAGTTTTTCGGGCGCCGGGGAGCTGTTTTTT. Translating gives CASSFSGAGELFF.

J is TRBJ2-1 and V is TRBV6-1; 9 bases are shared with TRBD2. Trimming removed 5 bases from V and 10 bases from J; junction bases left unmatched: 3. This CDR3 spans 12 amino acids. Germline V lookup: CDR1 MNHNS, CDR2 SASEGT. CDR3 sequence reads: CASSLAGNEQFF. CDR3 nucleotides: TGTGCCAGCAGTCTAGCGGGAAACGAGCAGTTCTTC.

The genes are TRBV29-1 and TRBJ2-3; 9 bases agree with TRBD1. From germline, CDR1 is SQVTM and CDR2 ANQGSEA. This CDR3 is built from 16 residues. Trimming removed 3 bases from V and 9 bases from J; junction bases left unmatched: 16. CDR3 bases: TGCAGCGTTGATACCGCCGGGACAGGGTTTTTCCGGACGCAGTATTTT. The encoded protein is CSVDTAGTGFFRTQYF.

The chain uses TRBV2 and TRBJ1-5; tentatively, D is TRBD1 (6 bases). The CDR3 is made up of 13 amino acids. Trimming removed 6 bases at V and 4 bases at J, with 10 bases between. Germline assignment: CDR1 SNHLY and CDR2 FYNNEI. The DNA for the CDR3 is TGTGCCAGCAGCCGGGGGGCGAATCAGCCCCAGCATTTT. This gives the protein CASSRGANQPQHF.

The genes are TRBV7-2 and TRBJ1-1; D is uncertain. Germline assignment: CDR1 SGHTA and CDR2 FQGNSA. The CDR3 extends over 16 amino acids. Trimming left V 1 base short and J 1 base short, with 13 bases between. This CDR3 reads CASSLVLMGRNTEAFF. In nucleotides, the CDR3 is TGTGCCAGCAGCTTAGTCTTAATGGGCAGGAACACTGAAGCTTTCTTT.